Following are 13 T cell receptor beta chains from one sample sequenced in a study of tissue T cells after allogeneic stem cell transplantation. Using immunoSEQ multiplex PCR, the repertoire was profiled, and TCRdb retains in-frame clones only, with some absent. The profile shows roughly 4,200 clones, around half of them singletons. Time point of the sample: mouse harvest day 14 after allogeneic transplant. Mouse grafts combined 10^7 T-cell-depleted bone marrow cells with 10^6 splenic CD5+ T cells. Sequences were obtained from lymph node tissue. These receptors were obtained from a female BALB/c mouse given C57BL/6 T cells with graft-versus-host disease after an allogeneic hematopoietic cell transplant.

In this sample, this clone turned up a few times. Gene names and germline match the mouse. The sequence runs out 1 residue before the end of the CDR3; the remainder is reconstructed from the germline J gene. The V gene is TRBV23, the J gene TRBJ2-4; the table's D call of TRBD1 was not tested on the DNA. Germline CDR1 KGHTA, CDR2 FQNQQP. CDR3 length: 15 amino acids. Incomplete CDR3 DNA: TGCTCCAGCAGCCCACAGGGGGCAAGTCAAAACACCTTGTAC. Translating gives CSSSPQGASQNTLY. The full CDR3 sequence reads CSSSPQGASQNTLYF.

As concerns this clone: Genes here carry mouse names. The read terminates 1 residue ahead of where the CDR3 ends, so the germline J gene completes it. This chain uses TRBV14 with TRBJ1-3; the match to TRBD1 covers 12 bases. V lost 4 bases and J lost 4; bases outside the gene matches: 3. Germline V CDR1 and CDR2: SGHDT, FRDEAV. The CDR3 extends over 15 amino acids. CDR3 residues: CASSRDRGPGNTLYF. Incomplete CDR3 DNA: TGTGCCAGCAGTCGGGACAGGGGGCCGGGAAATACGCTCTAT.

A remark on this clone: Mouse names are used for the genes. The read ends 1 residue early relative to the CDR3; the germline J gene fills the gap. The rearrangement joins TRBV12-1 to TRBJ2-4, with TRBD2 matching 11 bases. After removal of 2 bases from V and 2 bases from J, the junction contained 2 bases not matched to a gene. From germline, CDR1 is SGHSN and CDR2 HYEKVE. The CDR3 is made up of 15 amino acids. Incomplete CDR3 DNA: TGTGCCAGCTCTCCGGGACTGGGGGTTCAAAACACCTTGTAC. Protein: CASSPGLGVQNTLY. The whole CDR3 sequence is CASSPGLGVQNTLYF.

By share of the sample, this clone is medium-sized (0.01 to 0.1%). Mouse gene names apply. The read stops 1 residue short of the end of the CDR3; the missing end is completed from the germline J gene. The V gene is TRBV31, the J gene TRBJ2-7, with 11 bases matching TRBD2. The V gene's germline CDR1 is GKSSPN and CDR2 SITVG. The CDR3 runs 14 residues. V lost 2 bases and J lost 4; bases outside the gene matches: 4. CDR3 sequence: CAWSTGTGGYEQYF. The covered CDR3 bases are TGTGCCTGGAGTACCGGGACTGGGGGTTATGAACAGTAC.

On this clone itself: Genes here carry mouse names. Read sequence stops 1 residue before the CDR3 end, and the germline J gene provides the missing end. The chain recombines TRBV13-2 with TRBJ1-1; 7 bases are shared with TRBD1. Germline loops: CDR1 NNHNN, CDR2 SYGAGS (reference sequence). The CDR3 has 14 residues. J was trimmed by 1 base and V by 3 bases; bases with no gene match: 3. CDR3 DNA, as far as it was read: TGTGCCAGCGGTGGTCGACAGGGGAACACAGAAGTCTTC. This codes for CASGGRQGNTEVF. The whole CDR3 sequence reads CASGGRQGNTEVFF.

Concerning this clone: Gene names denote mouse genes. The read gets to within 1 residue of the CDR3 end, and the germline J gene fills in the rest. The rearrangement uses TRBV13-1 and TRBJ2-7; TRBD1 is a possible D gene (5 bases). The CDR3 contains 12 residues. CDR1 is NSHNY, CDR2 SYGAGN, per germline. The V and J ends lost 3 bases and 4 bases respectively, with 8 bases between them. The sequenced part of the CDR3 DNA is TGTGCCAGCAGTGCAGACAGATATGAACAGTAC. This translates into CASSADRYEQY. The whole CDR3 region reads CASSADRYEQYF.

This clone was seen a few times. Gene names and germline refer to mouse. The observed sequence ends 1 residue before the CDR3 terminus, with the missing tail filled in from the germline J gene. The chain carries TRBV23 and TRBJ2-7; the D segment call TRBD2 is taken from the table without a DNA check. The CDR3 totals 13 residues. Germline CDR1 is KGHTA and CDR2 is FQNQQP. The CDR3 loop reads CSSSPGTFYEQYF. The DNA read from the CDR3 is TGCTCCAGCAGTCCTGGGACTTTCTATGAACAGTAC.

By sample share, this clone is medium-sized. Gene labels here are mouse ones. The observed sequence ends 1 residue before the CDR3 terminus, with the missing tail filled in from the germline J gene. V usage is TRBV2 and J usage is TRBJ2-7; the match to TRBD1 covers 11 bases. Germline V gene data show CDR1 as LGHNA and CDR2 as YSYQKL. V lost 5 bases, J lost 2 bases, and 2 bases stayed unmatched. CDR3 length: 14 amino acids. The CDR3 bases that were read are TGTGCCAGCAGCGCGGGACAGGGGGCCTATGAACAGTAC. Its translation is CASSAGQGAYEQY. The CDR3 in its entirety is CASSAGQGAYEQYF.

The table lists this clone with a few counts. Gene names denote mouse genes. The CDR3 end lies 1 residue beyond the end of the read and is filled in from the germline J gene. The chain carries TRBV26 and TRBJ1-5, with 7 bases fitting TRBD1. This CDR3 comprises 15 residues. V shed 4 bases and J 0 bases; nucleotides not matched to a gene: 3. The germline V gene encodes CDR1 KGHPV and CDR2 FQNQEV (reference sequence). The part of the CDR3 DNA that was read is TGTGCCAGCAGTCCCGGGACAGATAACAACCAGGCTCCGCTT. Encoded protein: CASSPGTDNNQAPL. The CDR3 in its entirety is CASSPGTDNNQAPLF.

With respect to this clone: Mouse germline and gene names are used. The CDR3 extends 1 residue past the end of the read, so its final part is completed from the germline J gene. This sequence joins TRBV13-2 and TRBJ2-1; 9 nucleotides align to TRBD2. The CDR3 sequence is 14 residues long. Germline trimming cut 3 bases from V and 3 bases from J; bases unmatched to any gene: 1. Germline V gives CDR1 NNHNN, CDR2 SYGAGS (reference sequence). The sequenced part of the CDR3 DNA is TGTGCCAGCGGTGCCTGGGGGGGCTATGCTGAGCAGTTC. Its protein is CASGAWGGYAEQF. The CDR3, in full, reads CASGAWGGYAEQFF.

Worth noting for this clone: All gene names here are mouse names. The DNA ends 1 residue before the CDR3 does, and the rest of the CDR3 is filled in from the germline J gene. V usage is TRBV16 and J usage is TRBJ1-1, with D unclear. The germline gives CDR1 SGHSA, CDR2 FRNQAP. Trimming pared 4 bases from V and 0 bases from J, leaving 6 bases between. This CDR3 comprises 13 residues. CDR3 sequence reads: CASSSTTNTEVFF. CDR3 DNA (partial): TGTGCAAGCAGCTCCACAACAAACACAGAAGTCTTC.

Worth noting for this clone: The gene names here belong to mouse. The CDR3 end lies 1 residue beyond the end of the read and is filled in from the germline J gene. The chain carries TRBV15 and TRBJ1-4; D perhaps matches TRBD1 (5 bases). V lost 7 bases and J 5 bases, leaving 8 bases between the germline ends. This CDR3 is 12 amino acids long. Germline V gives CDR1 SGHND, CDR2 FRSKSL. CDR3 sequence reads: CASIGQNERLFF. CDR3 DNA, as far as it was read: TGTGCCAGCATCGGACAAAACGAAAGATTATTT.

Regarding this clone: The gene names given are mouse names. The read gets to within 1 residue of the CDR3 end, and the germline J gene fills in the rest. This rearrangement joins TRBV13-1 to TRBJ2-7; 10 nucleotides agree with TRBD2. Germline CDR1 NSHNY, CDR2 SYGAGN. V lost 5 bases, J lost 7 bases, and 9 bases stayed unmatched. This CDR3 region has 14 residues. The covered CDR3 bases are TGTGCCAGCAGCTTAGCTGGGGGGGCGCGAGAACAGTAC. This gives the protein CASSLAGGAREQY. The whole CDR3 sequence is CASSLAGGAREQYF.